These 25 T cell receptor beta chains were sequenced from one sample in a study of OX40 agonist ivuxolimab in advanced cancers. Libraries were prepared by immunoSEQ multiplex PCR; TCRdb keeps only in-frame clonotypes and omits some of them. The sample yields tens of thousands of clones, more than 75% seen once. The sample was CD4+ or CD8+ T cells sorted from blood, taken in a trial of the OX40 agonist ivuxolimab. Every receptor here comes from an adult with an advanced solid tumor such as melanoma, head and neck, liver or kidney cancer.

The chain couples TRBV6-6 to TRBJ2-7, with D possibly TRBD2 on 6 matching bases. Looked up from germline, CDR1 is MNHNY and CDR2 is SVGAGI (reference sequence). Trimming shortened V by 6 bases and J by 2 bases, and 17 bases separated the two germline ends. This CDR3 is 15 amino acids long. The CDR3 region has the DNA TGTGCCAGCAGCCGGGACTCCTTTTCACCCTACGAGCAGTACTTC. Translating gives CASSRDSFSPYEQYF.

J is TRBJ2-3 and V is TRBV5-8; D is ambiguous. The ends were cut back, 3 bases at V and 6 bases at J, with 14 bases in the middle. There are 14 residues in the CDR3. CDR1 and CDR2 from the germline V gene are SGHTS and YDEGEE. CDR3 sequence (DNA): TGTGCCAGCAGCTCCCCCAGGATGGGGGATACGCAGTATTTT. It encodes CASSSPRMGDTQYF.

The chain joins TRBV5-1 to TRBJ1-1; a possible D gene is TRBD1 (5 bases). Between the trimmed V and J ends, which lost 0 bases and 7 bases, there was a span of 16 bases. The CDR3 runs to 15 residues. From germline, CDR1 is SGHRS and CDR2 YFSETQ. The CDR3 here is CASSLDLRAGGEAFF. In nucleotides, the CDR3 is TGCGCCAGCAGCTTGGATTTGCGAGCGGGGGGTGAAGCTTTCTTT.

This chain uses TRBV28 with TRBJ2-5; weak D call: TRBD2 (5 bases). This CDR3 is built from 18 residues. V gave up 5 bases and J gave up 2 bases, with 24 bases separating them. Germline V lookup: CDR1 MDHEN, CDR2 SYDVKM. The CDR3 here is CASSPWGVRGRGQETQYF. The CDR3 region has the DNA TGTGCCAGCAGTCCATGGGGTGTTCGGGGTAGAGGACAAGAGACCCAGTACTTC.

CDR3 in DNA: TGTGCCAGCAGCCCAAACCCGGGGGCAGACTATGGCTACACCTTC. It encodes CASSPNPGADYGYTF. The chain couples TRBV5-5 to TRBJ1-2; D is possibly TRBD1 (6 bases). CDR3 length: 15 residues. Trimming removed 4 bases from V and 3 bases from J, with 16 bases in between. From germline, CDR1 is SGHKS and CDR2 YYEKEE (reference sequence).

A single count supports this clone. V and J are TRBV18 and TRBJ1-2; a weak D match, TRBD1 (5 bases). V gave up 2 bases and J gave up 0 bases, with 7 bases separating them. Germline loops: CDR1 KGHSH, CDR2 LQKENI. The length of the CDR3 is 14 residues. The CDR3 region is CASSPGAANYGYTF. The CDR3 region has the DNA TGTGCCAGCTCACCAGGGGCAGCTAACTATGGCTACACCTTC.

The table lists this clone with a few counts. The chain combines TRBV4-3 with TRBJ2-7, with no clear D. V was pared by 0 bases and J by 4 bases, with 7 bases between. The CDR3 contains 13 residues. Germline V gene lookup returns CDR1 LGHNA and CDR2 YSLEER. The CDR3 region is CASSQELRYEQYF. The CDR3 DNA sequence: TGCGCCAGCAGCCAAGAGCTCAGATACGAGCAGTACTTC.

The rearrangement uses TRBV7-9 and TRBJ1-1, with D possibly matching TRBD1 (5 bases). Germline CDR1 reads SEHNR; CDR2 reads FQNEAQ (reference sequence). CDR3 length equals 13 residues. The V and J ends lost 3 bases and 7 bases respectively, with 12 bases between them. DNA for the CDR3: TGTGCCAGCAGCTTTAGGCGGCAGGGTGAAGCTTTCTTT. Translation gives CASSFRRQGEAFF.

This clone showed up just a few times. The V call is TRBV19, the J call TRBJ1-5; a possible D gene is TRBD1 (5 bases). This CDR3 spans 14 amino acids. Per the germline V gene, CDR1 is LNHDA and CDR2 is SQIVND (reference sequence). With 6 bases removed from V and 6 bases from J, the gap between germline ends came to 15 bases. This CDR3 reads CASRREAGTQPQHF. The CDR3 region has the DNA TGTGCCAGTAGGAGGGAGGCGGGGACTCAGCCCCAGCATTTT. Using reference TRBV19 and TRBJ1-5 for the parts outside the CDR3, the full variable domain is DGGITQSPKYLFRKEGQNVTLSCEQNLNHDAMYWYRQDPGQGLRLIYYSQIVNDFQKGDIAEGYSVSREKKESFPLTVTSAQKNPTAFYLCASRREAGTQPQHFGDGTRLSIL.

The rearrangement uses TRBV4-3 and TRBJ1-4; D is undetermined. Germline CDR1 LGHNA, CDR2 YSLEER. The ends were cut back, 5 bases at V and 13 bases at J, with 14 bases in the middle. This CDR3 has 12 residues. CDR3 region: CASSGMGKRLFF. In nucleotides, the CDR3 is TGCGCCAGCAGCGGGATGGGGAAGAGACTGTTTTTT.

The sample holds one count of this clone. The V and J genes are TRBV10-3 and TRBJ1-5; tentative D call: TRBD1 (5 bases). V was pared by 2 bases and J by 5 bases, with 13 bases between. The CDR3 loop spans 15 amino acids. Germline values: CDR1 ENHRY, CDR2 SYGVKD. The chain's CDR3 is CAISEVGGGHQPQHF. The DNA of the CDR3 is TGTGCCATCAGTGAGGTGGGGGGTGGTCATCAGCCCCAGCATTTT.

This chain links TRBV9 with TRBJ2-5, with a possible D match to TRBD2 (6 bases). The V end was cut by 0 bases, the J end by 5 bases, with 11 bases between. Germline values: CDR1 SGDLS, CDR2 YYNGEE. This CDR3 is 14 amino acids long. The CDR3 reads CASSVAPGRETQYF. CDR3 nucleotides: TGTGCCAGCAGCGTAGCCCCGGGGAGGGAGACCCAGTACTTC.

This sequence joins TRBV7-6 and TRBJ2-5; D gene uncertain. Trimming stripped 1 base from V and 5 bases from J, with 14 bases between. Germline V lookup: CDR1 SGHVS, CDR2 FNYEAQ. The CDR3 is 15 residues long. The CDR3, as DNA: TGTGCCAGCAGCTTAGGTGGTAGAGAATGGGAGACCCAGTACTTC. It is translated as CASSLGGREWETQYF.

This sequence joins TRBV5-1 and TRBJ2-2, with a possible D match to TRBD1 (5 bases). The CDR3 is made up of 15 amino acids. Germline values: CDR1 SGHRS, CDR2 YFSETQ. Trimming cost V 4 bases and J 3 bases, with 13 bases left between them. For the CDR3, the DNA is TGCGCCAGCAGCCTAGAAGGACATTACACCGGGGAGCTGTTTTTT. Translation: CASSLEGHYTGELFF.

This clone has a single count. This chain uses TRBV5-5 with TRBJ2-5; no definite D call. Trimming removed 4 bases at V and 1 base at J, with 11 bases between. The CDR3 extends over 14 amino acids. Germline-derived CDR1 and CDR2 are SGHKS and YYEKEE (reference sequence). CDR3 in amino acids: CASSGYDGQETQYF. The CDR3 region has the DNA TGTGCCAGCAGCGGGTACGACGGCCAAGAGACCCAGTACTTC.

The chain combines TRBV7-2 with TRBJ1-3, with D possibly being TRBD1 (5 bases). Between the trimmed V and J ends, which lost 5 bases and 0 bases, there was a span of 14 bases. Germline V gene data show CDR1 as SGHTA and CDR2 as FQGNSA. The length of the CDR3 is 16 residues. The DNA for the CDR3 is TGTGCCAGCAGCAACCAACGGACACTCTCTGGAAACACCATATATTTT. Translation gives CASSNQRTLSGNTIYF.

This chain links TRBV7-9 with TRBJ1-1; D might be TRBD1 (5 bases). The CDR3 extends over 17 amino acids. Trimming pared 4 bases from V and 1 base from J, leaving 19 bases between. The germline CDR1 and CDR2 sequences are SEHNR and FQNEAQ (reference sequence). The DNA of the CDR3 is TGTGCCAGCAGCTCACCGGACCCCAGGGTAAGGAACACTGAAGCTTTCTTT. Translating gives CASSSPDPRVRNTEAFF.

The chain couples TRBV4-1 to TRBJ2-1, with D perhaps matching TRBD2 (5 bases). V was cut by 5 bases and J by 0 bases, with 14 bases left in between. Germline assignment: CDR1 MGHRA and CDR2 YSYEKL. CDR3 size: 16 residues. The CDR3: CASSSPREVSYNEQFF. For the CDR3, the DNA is TGCGCCAGCAGCTCGCCCCGGGAAGTCTCCTACAATGAGCAGTTCTTC.

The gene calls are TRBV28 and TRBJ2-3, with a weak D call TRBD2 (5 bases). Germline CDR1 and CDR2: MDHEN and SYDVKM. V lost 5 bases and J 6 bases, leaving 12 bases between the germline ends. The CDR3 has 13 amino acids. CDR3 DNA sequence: TGTGCCAGCAGTCCCCCGCCGGGGGATACGCAGTATTTT. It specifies CASSPPPGDTQYF.

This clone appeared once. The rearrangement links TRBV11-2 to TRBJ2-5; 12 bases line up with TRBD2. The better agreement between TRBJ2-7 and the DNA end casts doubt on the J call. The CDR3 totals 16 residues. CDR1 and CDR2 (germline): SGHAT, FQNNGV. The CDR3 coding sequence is TGTGCCAGCACCCGGCGGACTAGCGGGATCTACTACGAGCAGTACTTC. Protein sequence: CASTRRTSGIYYEQYF.

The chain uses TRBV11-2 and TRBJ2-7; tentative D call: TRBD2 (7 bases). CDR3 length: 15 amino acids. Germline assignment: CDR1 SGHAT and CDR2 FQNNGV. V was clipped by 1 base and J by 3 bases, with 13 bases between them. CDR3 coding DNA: TGTGCCAGCAGCTTAGGAGGGGGGGTTTACTACGAGCAGTACTTC. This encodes CASSLGGGVYYEQYF.

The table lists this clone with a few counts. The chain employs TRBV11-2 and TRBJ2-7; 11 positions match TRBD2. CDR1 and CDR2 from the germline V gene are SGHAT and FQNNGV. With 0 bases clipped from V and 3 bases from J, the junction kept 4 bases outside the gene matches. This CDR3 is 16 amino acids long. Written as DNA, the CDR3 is TGTGCCAGCAGCTTAGATGGGCTAGCGGGGGGCTACGAGCAGTACTTC. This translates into CASSLDGLAGGYEQYF.

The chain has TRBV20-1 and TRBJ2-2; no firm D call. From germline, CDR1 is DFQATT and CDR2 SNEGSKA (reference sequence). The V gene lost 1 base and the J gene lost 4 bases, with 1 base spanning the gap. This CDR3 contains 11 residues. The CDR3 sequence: CSARATGELFF. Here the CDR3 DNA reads TGCAGTGCTAGAGCCACCGGGGAGCTGTTTTTT.

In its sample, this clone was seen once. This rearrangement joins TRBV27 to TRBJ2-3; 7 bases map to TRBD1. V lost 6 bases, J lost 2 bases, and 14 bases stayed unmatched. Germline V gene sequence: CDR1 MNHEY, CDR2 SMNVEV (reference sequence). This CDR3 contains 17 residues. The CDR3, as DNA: TGTGCCAGCAGGAAAGCACCCGGGACAGATTACACAGATACGCAGTATTTT. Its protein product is CASRKAPGTDYTDTQYF.

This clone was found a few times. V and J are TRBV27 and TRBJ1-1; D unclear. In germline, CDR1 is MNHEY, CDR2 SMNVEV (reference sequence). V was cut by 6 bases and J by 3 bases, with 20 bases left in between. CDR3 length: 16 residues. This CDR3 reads CASSPRAWDPDTEAFF. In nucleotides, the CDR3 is TGTGCCAGCAGCCCCCGGGCTTGGGATCCGGACACTGAAGCTTTCTTT.